Listed below are T cell receptor beta chains from one sample, sequenced in a study of shared clonotypes between healthy human individuals. TCRdb's copy holds only in-frame clones and misses some; the assay was immunoSEQ multiplex PCR. Here the sample spans about 1,900,000 clones, less than 95% being singletons. The sample comprised naive CD8+ T cells sorted from blood. These receptors came from a young man in good health. Each CDR3 is given with its conserved first and last residue. A D gene is named only where the DNA matches it firmly. Only some rows state a clone size, as once, few, many or a class for expanded clones.

J,D,V,size,CDR3,DNA
TRBJ2-5,TRBD2,TRBV19,NA,CASRRSGGAGETQYF,TGTGCCAGTAGGCGGAGCGGGGGGGCCGGGGAGACCCAGTACTTC
TRBJ2-7,NA,TRBV5-6,NA,CASSLFHEQYF,TGTGCCAGCAGCTTGTTCCACGAGCAGTACTTC
TRBJ2-3,TRBD1,TRBV5-6,NA,CASSLAGGGADTQYF,TGTGCCAGCAGCTTGGCAGGGGGTGGTGCAGATACGCAGTATTTT
TRBJ2-7,NA,TRBV6-1,NA,CASSEVTSYEQYF,TGTGCCAGCAGTGAGGTGACAAGCTACGAGCAGTACTTC
TRBJ1-4,NA,TRBV6-5,NA,CASSYSAGTNEKLFF,TGTGCCAGCAGTTACTCAGCAGGGACTAATGAAAAACTGTTTTTT
TRBJ2-7,TRBD2,TRBV27,NA,CASSPSSGDYEQYF,TGTGCCAGCAGTCCATCTAGCGGGGACTACGAGCAGTACTTC
TRBJ2-1,NA,TRBV2,NA,CATEWRGEQFF,TGTGCCACCGAGTGGCGGGGTGAGCAGTTCTTC
TRBJ2-1,NA,TRBV28,NA,CASSLTETDSYNEQFF,TGTGCCAGCAGTTTGACCGAGACTGACTCCTACAATGAGCAGTTCTTC
TRBJ2-7,TRBD2,TRBV7-8,NA,CASSLDSLAGGPKYEQYF,TGTGCCAGCAGCTTAGACAGCCTAGCGGGAGGGCCTAAGTACGAGCAGTACTTC
TRBJ2-7,TRBD1,TRBV6-6,NA,CASRTGAYYEQYF,TGTGCCAGCAGGACAGGGGCGTATTACGAGCAGTACTTC
TRBJ1-3,TRBD1,TRBV27,NA,CASSSNRGPSGNTIYF,TGTGCCAGCAGTTCCAACAGGGGGCCGTCTGGAAACACCATATATTTT
TRBJ1-3,NA,TRBV5-1,once,CASSSNPDSSGNTIYF,TGCGCCAGCAGCTCCAACCCCGACAGCTCTGGAAACACCATATATTTT
TRBJ2-1,NA,TRBV6-4,NA,CASSDSWGDEQFF,TGTGCCAGCAGTGACTCATGGGGGGATGAGCAGTTCTTC
TRBJ2-7,TRBD2,TRBV7-8,NA,CASSLGGLAELYEQYF,TGTGCCAGCAGCTTAGGAGGACTAGCGGAACTCTACGAGCAGTACTTC
TRBJ1-4,NA,TRBV30,NA,CAWSVDDGEKLFF,TGTGCCTGGAGTGTAGACGACGGGGAAAAACTGTTTTTT
TRBJ2-5,NA,TRBV5-6,NA,CASSLGSNQETQYF,TGTGCCAGCAGCTTGGGCAGCAACCAAGAGACCCAGTACTTC
TRBJ2-2,NA,TRBV7-9,NA,CASSLTLNGELFF,TGTGCCAGCAGCTTGACCCTTAACGGGGAGCTGTTTTTT
TRBJ2-7,TRBD2,TRBV5-1,NA,CASSRDRLAGEVQYF,TGCGCCAGCAGCCGGGACCGACTAGCGGGAGAGGTGCAGTACTTC
TRBJ2-1,TRBD2,TRBV7-2,NA,CASSSTGLAGYNEQFF,TGTGCCAGCAGCTCAACGGGACTAGCGGGGTACAATGAGCAGTTCTTC
TRBJ2-7,NA,TRBV4-1,NA,CASSQEGYSYEQYF,TGCGCCAGCAGCCAAGAGGGATACAGCTACGAGCAGTACTTC
TRBJ2-7,NA,TRBV28,NA,CASSPMDSFEQYF,TGTGCCAGCAGCCCAATGGACAGCTTCGAGCAGTACTTC
TRBJ1-1,NA,TRBV4-1,once,CASSQAATEAFF,TGCGCCAGCAGCCAAGCGGCGACTGAAGCTTTCTTT
TRBJ2-2,NA,TRBV6-5,NA,CASSYGGGGELFF,TGTGCCAGCAGTTACGGTGGCGGCGGGGAGCTGTTTTTT
TRBJ2-1,NA,TRBV7-9,NA,CASSLERTYNEQFF,TGTGCCAGCAGCTTAGAGCGGACCTACAATGAGCAGTTCTTC
TRBJ2-7,TRBD2,TRBV2,NA,CASTDSGDFYEQYF,TGTGCCAGCACTGACAGCGGGGACTTCTACGAGCAGTACTTC
TRBJ2-4,TRBD2,TRBV27,NA,CASSLFGTSGEGAKNIQYF,TGTGCCAGCAGTTTATTCGGGACTAGCGGGGAGGGGGCCAAAAACATTCAGTACTTC
TRBJ2-2,TRBD2,TRBV27,NA,CASRPTGGAGELFF,TGTGCCAGCAGACCTACCGGGGGGGCCGGGGAGCTGTTTTTT
TRBJ2-5,TRBD2,TRBV7-9,NA,CASSYLAGGVQETQYF,TGTGCCAGCAGCTACCTGGCGGGGGGCGTCCAAGAGACCCAGTACTTC
TRBJ1-2,NA,TRBV28,NA,CASSLTAIYTF,TGTGCCAGCAGTTTAACCGCTATCTACACCTTC
TRBJ2-5,NA,TRBV27,NA,CASSSGLGQWETQYF,TGTGCCAGCAGTTCAGGTTTAGGGCAATGGGAGACCCAGTACTTC
TRBJ2-1,NA,TRBV15,NA,CATSRDRDRSNNEQFF,TGTGCCACCAGCAGAGACCGGGACCGCTCTAACAATGAGCAGTTCTTC
TRBJ2-7,TRBD1,TRBV2,NA,CASKFRDRDEQYF,TGTGCCAGCAAGTTCCGGGACAGGGACGAGCAGTACTTC
TRBJ2-7,NA,TRBV5-6,NA,CASSLGQGIALLAYEQYF,TGTGCCAGCAGCCTGGGGCAGGGAATAGCCCTATTGGCCTACGAGCAGTACTTC
TRBJ1-1,NA,TRBV7-9,NA,CASSPVGVLTEAFF,TGTGCCAGCAGCCCCGTAGGGGTCCTCACTGAAGCTTTCTTT
TRBJ2-2,NA,TRBV5-1,NA,CASSLDLAVNTGELFF,TGCGCCAGCAGCTTGGATTTAGCGGTGAACACCGGGGAGCTGTTTTTT
TRBJ1-6,NA,TRBV5-6,NA,CASSLDTSSYNSPLHF,TGTGCCAGCAGCTTGGACACCAGCTCCTATAATTCACCCCTCCACTTT
TRBJ2-7,TRBD2,TRBV10-1,NA,CASSPAGPTYEQYF,TGCGCCAGCAGCCCAGCGGGACCGACCTACGAGCAGTACTTC
TRBJ2-7,TRBD2,TRBV7-8,once,CASSLTLAGGLDEQYF,TGTGCCAGCAGCTTAACCCTAGCGGGGGGGCTGGACGAGCAGTACTTC
TRBJ2-3,NA,TRBV4-3,NA,CASSQVRFDTQYF,TGCGCCAGCAGCCAAGTACGGTTTGATACGCAGTATTTT
TRBJ2-7,NA,TRBV11-2,NA,CASSLVGDPYEQYF,TGTGCCAGCAGCTTAGTCGGCGACCCCTACGAGCAGTACTTC
TRBJ2-1,NA,TRBV7-6,NA,CASSLALAGVYNEQFF,TGTGCCAGCAGCTTAGCGCTAGCCGGTGTCTACAATGAGCAGTTCTTC
TRBJ1-3,NA,TRBV9,NA,CASSPQGGTIYF,TGTGCCAGCAGCCCCCAAGGAGGCACCATATATTTT